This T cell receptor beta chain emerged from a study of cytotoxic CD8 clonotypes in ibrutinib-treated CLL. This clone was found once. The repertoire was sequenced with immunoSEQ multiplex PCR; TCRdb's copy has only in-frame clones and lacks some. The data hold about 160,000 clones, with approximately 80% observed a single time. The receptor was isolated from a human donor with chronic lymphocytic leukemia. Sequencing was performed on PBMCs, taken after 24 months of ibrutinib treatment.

CDR3 sequence reads: CASSPIGAKGSEAFF. The CDR3 bases are TGTGCCAGCAGTCCTATCGGGGCCAAGGGGTCTGAAGCTTTCTTT. The rearrangement joins TRBV25-1 to TRBJ1-1; D is perhaps TRBD1 (5 bases). The CDR3 is 15 residues long. V was shortened by 5 bases and J by 6 bases, with 19 bases between the two germline ends. CDR1 is MGHDK, CDR2 SYGVNS, per germline.